These T cell receptor beta chains were read from a single sample in a study of blood T cell repertoires in COVID-19. Profiling relied on immunoSEQ multiplex PCR, and the TCRdb table lists in-frame clones only, not all of them. Counted here are 270,000 or so clones, more than 70% occurring once; the ten biggest clones make up around 3.2%. The sequenced material came from peripheral blood. Source of these receptors: a woman aged 18-29 years with acute or convalescent COVID-19. Both conserved end residues are part of each CDR3. The order of the fields is J gene, D gene, V gene, clone size, CDR3 DNA, CDR3 protein. A D gene is named only where the DNA matches it firmly. Rows give clone size only sometimes, using once, few, many, or a class for an expanded clone.

J gene: TRBJ2-1
D gene: TRBD1
V gene: TRBV10-3
clone size: NA
CDR3 DNA: TGTGCCATCAGCGAAAGACAGGGGTACAATGAGCAGTTCTTC
CDR3 protein: CAISERQGYNEQFF

J gene: TRBJ1-1
D gene: TRBD1
V gene: TRBV28
clone size: NA
CDR3 DNA: TGTGCCAGCAGTTTAGGGACAGGGAAGAACACTGAAGCTTTCTTT
CDR3 protein: CASSLGTGKNTEAFF

J gene: TRBJ1-2
D gene: NA
V gene: TRBV28
clone size: NA
CDR3 DNA: TGTGCCAGCAGTTCTCTCGGGGGTTACTATGGCTACACCTTC
CDR3 protein: CASSSLGGYYGYTF

J gene: TRBJ2-7
D gene: TRBD1
V gene: TRBV27
clone size: NA
CDR3 DNA: TGTGCCAGTACGGACAGGGCAAGCTTAGAGCAGTACTTC
CDR3 protein: CASTDRASLEQYF

J gene: TRBJ2-1
D gene: NA
V gene: TRBV28
clone size: NA
CDR3 DNA: TGTGCCAGCAGCCCACCAGGAGGGAGCAGCGATGAGCAGTTCTTC
CDR3 protein: CASSPPGGSSDEQFF

J gene: TRBJ2-7
D gene: TRBD1
V gene: TRBV27
clone size: NA
CDR3 DNA: TGTGCCAGCAGCCCCGGGACAGGGGGTTGGGAGCAGTACTTC
CDR3 protein: CASSPGTGGWEQYF

J gene: TRBJ2-1
D gene: NA
V gene: TRBV15
clone size: NA
CDR3 DNA: TGTGCCACCAGCACCCGCCGGGGGAACTACAATGAGCAGTTCTTC
CDR3 protein: CATSTRRGNYNEQFF

J gene: TRBJ2-6
D gene: TRBD2
V gene: TRBV10-2
clone size: NA
CDR3 DNA: TGCGCCAGCAATCTGGGAGGGACTGGGGCCAACGTCCTGACTTTC
CDR3 protein: CASNLGGTGANVLTF

J gene: TRBJ2-3
D gene: TRBD1
V gene: TRBV6-4
clone size: NA
CDR3 DNA: TGTGCCAGCAGTGACGGGACAGGGGGCACAGATACGCAGTATTTT
CDR3 protein: CASSDGTGGTDTQYF

J gene: TRBJ2-1
D gene: TRBD2
V gene: TRBV19
clone size: NA
CDR3 DNA: TGTGCCAGTAGTACTAGCGGAGGCTCCTACAATGAGCAGTTCTTC
CDR3 protein: CASSTSGGSYNEQFF

J gene: TRBJ1-1
D gene: NA
V gene: TRBV4-3
clone size: NA
CDR3 DNA: TGCGCCAGCAGCCAACTTGGGGGGGACACTGAAGCTTTCTTT
CDR3 protein: CASSQLGGDTEAFF

J gene: TRBJ2-1
D gene: TRBD2
V gene: TRBV7-9
clone size: NA
CDR3 DNA: TGTGCCAGCACCAAATCTCCCCCGGGACTAGCGGCCCAGAGCTCCTACAATGAGCAGTTCTTC
CDR3 protein: CASTKSPPGLAAQSSYNEQFF

J gene: TRBJ2-1
D gene: TRBD2
V gene: TRBV2
clone size: NA
CDR3 DNA: TGTGCCAGCATTGACGGGCTAGCGGGCGACAATGAGCAGTTCTTC
CDR3 protein: CASIDGLAGDNEQFF

J gene: TRBJ1-1
D gene: TRBD1
V gene: TRBV4-1
clone size: NA
CDR3 DNA: TGCGCCAGCAGCCAATGGGACAGGGCGAACACTGAAGCTTTCTTT
CDR3 protein: CASSQWDRANTEAFF

J gene: TRBJ1-2
D gene: TRBD1
V gene: TRBV20-1
clone size: NA
CDR3 DNA: TGCAGTGCTAGTACCGGGACAGCCTCCTATGGCTACACCTTC
CDR3 protein: CSASTGTASYGYTF

J gene: TRBJ2-7
D gene: NA
V gene: TRBV19
clone size: NA
CDR3 DNA: TGTGCCAGTCGTGACAGGTTAAACTACGAGCAGTACTTC
CDR3 protein: CASRDRLNYEQYF

J gene: TRBJ1-6
D gene: TRBD1
V gene: TRBV6-2/TRBV6-3
clone size: NA
CDR3 DNA: TGTGCCAGCAGCCAGGGGGATTCACCCCTCCACTTT
CDR3 protein: CASSQGDSPLHF

J gene: TRBJ2-7
D gene: TRBD2
V gene: TRBV6-6
clone size: NA
CDR3 DNA: TGTGCCAGCACAAAGCGGGAGAGAAGTGAGCAGTACTTC
CDR3 protein: CASTKRERSEQYF

J gene: TRBJ2-7
D gene: TRBD1
V gene: TRBV7-2
clone size: few
CDR3 DNA: TGTGCCAGCAGCTTAGACGTCAGGGGGCGAAGGAGCTCCTACGAGCAGTACTTC
CDR3 protein: CASSLDVRGRRSSYEQYF

J gene: TRBJ1-1
D gene: NA
V gene: TRBV29-1
clone size: NA
CDR3 DNA: TGCAGCGTTGACCGGACTGGGGCTTTCTTT
CDR3 protein: CSVDRTGAFF

J gene: TRBJ2-5
D gene: TRBD2
V gene: TRBV6-2/TRBV6-3
clone size: NA
CDR3 DNA: TGTGCCAGCAGTTTAGGGGCGGGAGTAAATGAAGAGACCCAGTACTTC
CDR3 protein: CASSLGAGVNEETQYF

J gene: TRBJ2-2
D gene: NA
V gene: TRBV19
clone size: NA
CDR3 DNA: TGTGCCAGTAGTATAGAGCGGATCACCGGGGAGCTGTTTTTT
CDR3 protein: CASSIERITGELFF

J gene: TRBJ1-4
D gene: NA
V gene: TRBV28
clone size: many
CDR3 DNA: TGTGCCAGCAGTTTCTCTGCAACTAATGAAAAACTGTTTTTT
CDR3 protein: CASSFSATNEKLFF

J gene: TRBJ1-1
D gene: TRBD1
V gene: TRBV30
clone size: NA
CDR3 DNA: TGTGCCTGGGACAGGGGTATGACTGAAGCTTTCTTT
CDR3 protein: CAWDRGMTEAFF

J gene: TRBJ2-7
D gene: NA
V gene: TRBV3-1/TRBV3-2
clone size: NA
CDR3 DNA: TGTGCCAGCAGCCAAGAAAGGGGGGGCTCCTACGAGCAGTACTTC
CDR3 protein: CASSQERGGSYEQYF

J gene: TRBJ2-7
D gene: TRBD2
V gene: TRBV4-3
clone size: NA
CDR3 DNA: TGCGCCAGCAGCCAGGACCCTAGCGGCAGCTCCTACGAGCAGTACTTC
CDR3 protein: CASSQDPSGSSYEQYF

J gene: TRBJ1-6
D gene: TRBD1
V gene: TRBV19
clone size: NA
CDR3 DNA: TGTGCCAGTAGTATGCCCCAATGGAGGACAGGGCGAAAGTCACCCCTCCACTTT
CDR3 protein: CASSMPQWRTGRKSPLHF

J gene: TRBJ1-1
D gene: NA
V gene: TRBV5-1
clone size: NA
CDR3 DNA: TGCGCCAGCAGCTTGGGTGCGGACACTGAAGCTTTCTTT
CDR3 protein: CASSLGADTEAFF

J gene: TRBJ2-1
D gene: NA
V gene: TRBV11-3
clone size: NA
CDR3 DNA: TGTGCCAGCAGCGCTTTCGGGTATGAGCAGTTCTTC
CDR3 protein: CASSAFGYEQFF

J gene: TRBJ2-1
D gene: TRBD2
V gene: TRBV28
clone size: NA
CDR3 DNA: TGTGCCAGCAGTTTACGGGGGGGCAATGAGCAGTTCTTC
CDR3 protein: CASSLRGGNEQFF

J gene: TRBJ2-2
D gene: TRBD2
V gene: TRBV2
clone size: NA
CDR3 DNA: TGTGCCACAAAAGTGGCGGGAGGGGACACCGGGGAGCTGTTTTTT
CDR3 protein: CATKVAGGDTGELFF

J gene: TRBJ1-6
D gene: TRBD1
V gene: TRBV7-9
clone size: NA
CDR3 DNA: TGTGCCAGCAGCTCCACCGGGACAGGGTCCAGGCGGTGGGATTCACCCCTCCACTTT
CDR3 protein: CASSSTGTGSRRWDSPLHF

J gene: TRBJ2-7
D gene: NA
V gene: TRBV6-2/TRBV6-3
clone size: NA
CDR3 DNA: TGTGCCAGCAGTTACGGGGTTCACCGACAGGACTACGAGCAGTACTTC
CDR3 protein: CASSYGVHRQDYEQYF

J gene: TRBJ1-4
D gene: NA
V gene: TRBV18
clone size: NA
CDR3 DNA: TGTGCCAGCTCACCAGGGGCGCCGGGCTCCGTTGGGAAACTGTTTTTT
CDR3 protein: CASSPGAPGSVGKLFF

J gene: TRBJ1-5
D gene: NA
V gene: TRBV28
clone size: NA
CDR3 DNA: TGTGCCAGCAGTTTAGGCAATAGCAATCAGCCCCAGCATTTT
CDR3 protein: CASSLGNSNQPQHF

J gene: TRBJ2-1
D gene: NA
V gene: TRBV9
clone size: once
CDR3 DNA: TGTGCCAGCAGCCCCCAGCGGGATTCCTTAGGGGGTGAGCAGTTCTTC
CDR3 protein: CASSPQRDSLGGEQFF

J gene: TRBJ2-3
D gene: TRBD2
V gene: TRBV5-1
clone size: NA
CDR3 DNA: TGCGCCAGCAGCTTAGTAGCGGGAGGTCCAGATACGCAGTATTTT
CDR3 protein: CASSLVAGGPDTQYF

J gene: TRBJ2-1
D gene: NA
V gene: TRBV30
clone size: NA
CDR3 DNA: TGTGCCTGGAGTGTACGCCCCAATAGTGAGCAGTTCTTC
CDR3 protein: CAWSVRPNSEQFF

J gene: TRBJ2-5
D gene: NA
V gene: TRBV5-1
clone size: once
CDR3 DNA: TGCGCCAGCAGCTTGAGGTCGGGAGCTCTCGGAGAGACCCAGTACTTC
CDR3 protein: CASSLRSGALGETQYF

J gene: TRBJ2-7
D gene: TRBD1
V gene: TRBV10-3
clone size: NA
CDR3 DNA: TGTGCCACCGGGACAGGGGTCGTATACGAGCAGTACTTC
CDR3 protein: CATGTGVVYEQYF

J gene: TRBJ2-3
D gene: NA
V gene: TRBV4-3
clone size: NA
CDR3 DNA: TGCGCCAGCAGCCAAGGGGCAGGGGAAGGCACAGATACGCAGTATTTT
CDR3 protein: CASSQGAGEGTDTQYF

J gene: TRBJ2-4
D gene: TRBD2
V gene: TRBV28
clone size: NA
CDR3 DNA: TGTGCCAGCAGGTCGTCACTAGCGGGAGCTGGAGACATTCAGTACTTC
CDR3 protein: CASRSSLAGAGDIQYF

J gene: TRBJ2-7
D gene: NA
V gene: TRBV18
clone size: few
CDR3 DNA: TGTGCCAGCTCACCAATGGCTCAGGGAAGGGGGAGCGAGCAGTACTTC
CDR3 protein: CASSPMAQGRGSEQYF